Listed below are T cell receptor beta chains from one sample, sequenced in a study of shared clonotypes between healthy human individuals. Clones were read by immunoSEQ multiplex PCR, and TCRdb kept only the in-frame ones, dropping some. This sample yields 550,000 to 850,000 clones, of which approximately 77% are seen a single time; under 2% belongs to the top ten. Sequencing was performed on memory CD4+ T cells sorted from blood. These TCRs come from a woman younger than 45 in good health. The CDR3 runs from the conserved cysteine through the conserved F or W. Each record gives: clone size, V gene, J gene, D gene, CDR3 DNA, CDR3 protein. D genes are given only for firm matches. Clone size appears in some rows only: once, few, many, or a class for an expanded clone.

few	TRBV19	TRBJ2-4	TRBD2	TGTGCCAGTTCTTGGGACGGTAGCGGGGTGGGCGGAAACATTCAGTACTTC	CASSWDGSGVGGNIQYF
-	TRBV5-1	TRBJ2-7	-	TGCGCCAGCAGCTTCGACGGGCAGGGTAACGAGCAGTACTTC	CASSFDGQGNEQYF
-	TRBV18	TRBJ2-7	-	TGTGCCAGCTCCCTCCGGGACGATGGCGAGCAGTACTTC	CASSLRDDGEQYF
-	TRBV6-5	TRBJ2-1	-	TGTGCCAGCAGTTACTCGACTGGGGAGCAGTTCTTC	CASSYSTGEQFF
-	TRBV29-1	TRBJ2-6	TRBD1	TGCAGCGTCATCAGGGGGACTGGGGCCAACGTCCTGACTTTC	CSVIRGTGANVLTF
-	TRBV7-2	TRBJ1-1	-	TGTGCCAGCAGCTCAGCACATGGGGTGAACACTGAAGCTTTCTTT	CASSSAHGVNTEAFF
once	TRBV10-3	TRBJ2-2	TRBD2	TGTGCCACGCGCGGGAGGGCCGGCGGGGAGCTGTTTTTT	CATRGRAGGELFF
-	TRBV4-2	TRBJ2-1	TRBD2	TGTGCCAGCAGCCAAACACTAGCGGAAGAATACAATGAGCAGTTCTTC	CASSQTLAEEYNEQFF
-	TRBV11-2	TRBJ2-5	TRBD1	TGTGCCAGCAGCTTAGTCGTAGGGGGCGGGGAGACCCAGTACTTC	CASSLVVGGGETQYF
-	TRBV27	TRBJ2-1	TRBD2	TGTGCCACTACTAGCGGAAGTCATCTATACAATGAGCAGTTCTTC	CATTSGSHLYNEQFF
-	TRBV16	TRBJ1-2	-	TGTGCCAGCAGCCAATTTCACCAGGGGCACTATGGCTACACCTTC	CASSQFHQGHYGYTF
few	TRBV5-1	TRBJ2-1	TRBD1	TGCGCCAGCAGCGTCGACAGGGTTTCCTACAATGAGCAGTTCTTC	CASSVDRVSYNEQFF
-	TRBV5-1	TRBJ1-1	-	TGCGCCAGCAGCTTGGCGGGGAACACTGAAGCTTTCTTT	CASSLAGNTEAFF
-	TRBV5-1	TRBJ2-5	-	TGCGCCAGCAGCTTGGCCGAGGGAAGAGAGACCCAGTACTTC	CASSLAEGRETQYF
-	TRBV30	TRBJ1-2	-	TGTGCCTGGGGCGAGTATGGCTACACCTTC	CAWGEYGYTF
-	TRBV11-2	TRBJ2-2	-	TGTGCCAGCAGCACTAGGATTCTAGTAGATACCGGGGAGCTGTTTTTT	CASSTRILVDTGELFF
-	TRBV6-1	TRBJ1-3	-	TGTGCCAGCAGTGACTCAGGGGATGGAAACACCATATATTTT	CASSDSGDGNTIYF
-	TRBV28	TRBJ2-7	-	TGTGCCAGCAGTCCAAACTACGATACAGTGGGCGAGCAGTACTTC	CASSPNYDTVGEQYF
few	TRBV19	TRBJ2-1	-	TGTGCCAGTAGTATCTCCTCCCGGGGGCAGTTCTTC	CASSISSRGQFF
-	TRBV4-1	TRBJ2-7	-	TGCGCCAGCAGCCAAGATGGGCCAACGGGCAGCTCCTACGAGCAGTACTTC	CASSQDGPTGSSYEQYF